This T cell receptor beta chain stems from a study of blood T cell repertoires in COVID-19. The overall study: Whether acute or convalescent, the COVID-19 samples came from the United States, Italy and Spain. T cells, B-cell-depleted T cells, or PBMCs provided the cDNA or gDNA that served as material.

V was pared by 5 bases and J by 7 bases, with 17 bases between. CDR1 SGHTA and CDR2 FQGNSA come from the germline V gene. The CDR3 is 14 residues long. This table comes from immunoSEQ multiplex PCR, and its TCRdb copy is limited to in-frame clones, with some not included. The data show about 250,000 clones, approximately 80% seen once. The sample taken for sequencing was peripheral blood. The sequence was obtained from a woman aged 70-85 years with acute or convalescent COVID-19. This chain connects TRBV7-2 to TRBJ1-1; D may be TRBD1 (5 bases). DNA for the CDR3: TGTGCCAGCAGCCCCACGGGGGGAAGGGGTGAAGCTTTCTTT. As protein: CASSPTGGRGEAFF.